This T cell receptor (beta chain) stems from a study of T cell responses to AZD1222 COVID-19 vaccine listed by TCRdb under 2021. Background for the entire study: TCR sequencing was performed for 233 trial participants, of whom around 200 were given two doses of AZD1222 and around 25 were given two doses of MenACWY control vaccine. Trial participants were enrolled by age into 18-55, 56-69 and 70-plus year subgroups, with approximately 150, 28 and 58 TCR-sequenced participants respectively.

What the authors observed across the whole study: The vaccine-associated CD4 TCRs covered the entire spike protein, and the dominant responses fell in regions 160-218 and 743-854. Epitopes outside the regions mutated in the B.1.351 and B.1.1.7 variants were reportedly recognized by nearly half of the unique spike-specific TCRs. Most participants were white British and females outnumbered males, and the authors suggested that clonal diversity may have been underestimated. Conclusions about previously exposed vaccinees are limited, since just five or six AZD1222 recipients were seropositive for SARS-CoV-2 at baseline. The 56-69-year group was small, and its depth increase did not reach significance, likely because of low power. Because no day 14 peak-response samples were available, the repertoires could be characterized only after the peak T cell response. After two AZD1222 doses, both the breadth and the depth of spike-specific TCRs were significantly higher than at day 0 and than in MenACWY recipients.

In the germline V gene, CDR1 corresponds to SGHTA and CDR2 to FQGNSA. Between the V and J ends, shortened by 5 bases and 2 bases respectively, the junction contains 16 bases. The CDR3 measures 15 amino acids from cysteine to phenylalanine. Solely the CDR3 DNA is kept, with 45 bases framed from the first base. Taken with the paper, the label for time point translates to: baseline before first vaccination. The treatment or condition tag for this specimen amounts to: meningococcal conjugate vaccine given as trial control. Samples from vaccinated people were obtained from the UK trials COV001 and COV002, which included a single-blind randomized controlled phase 2/3 trial of AZD1222 (ChAdOx1 nCoV-19) in healthy adults. For TCRbeta chain sequencing, PBMC samples were collected from trial participants at day 0 and at day 28 after the second dose. The CDR3 regions of human TCRbeta chains were analyzed by immunosequencing. The study's own analysis went as follows. Repertoire TCRs were matched against a reference library of SARS-CoV-2-specific TCRs generated with the MIRA antigen-specificity platform. Breadth meant the fraction of unique TCRs that were SARS-CoV-2-associated, whereas depth meant the fraction of total T cells that were SARS-CoV-2-associated. Using the MIRA data, each spike-specific TCR was assigned both to the spike region to which the TCR was reactive and to a CD4 or CD8 class. Log10-transformed breadth and depth values were compared by one-way ANOVA with Sidak's multiple comparisons tests. The source is immuneACCESS, and TCRdb retained only in-frame sequences with V and J called. Part of the clones is not carried over; for the studies checked, unresolved V genes explain less than half of this, and the remainder is unexplained. V and J calls and clone size are given by that table; D and trimming were obtained from the DNA. Present in this sample are roughly 120,000 clones, 88% of which were seen just once. The ten largest clones represent roughly 13% of the sample.

Concerning this clone: No antigen is known for it. No base quality information exists; no much larger clone differs at one position.

The source of this sequence is an adult in good health. The starting material was peripheral blood, obtained on day 0 of MenACWY control vaccination. The chain is assembled from TRBV7-2 and TRBJ2-7, and the D gene may be TRBD2, 6 bases matching. The nucleotide sequence is TGTGCCAGCAGCCCCCGTCTGCGGACTACCTACGAGCAGTACTTC. Its translation reads: CASSPRLRTTYEQYF.